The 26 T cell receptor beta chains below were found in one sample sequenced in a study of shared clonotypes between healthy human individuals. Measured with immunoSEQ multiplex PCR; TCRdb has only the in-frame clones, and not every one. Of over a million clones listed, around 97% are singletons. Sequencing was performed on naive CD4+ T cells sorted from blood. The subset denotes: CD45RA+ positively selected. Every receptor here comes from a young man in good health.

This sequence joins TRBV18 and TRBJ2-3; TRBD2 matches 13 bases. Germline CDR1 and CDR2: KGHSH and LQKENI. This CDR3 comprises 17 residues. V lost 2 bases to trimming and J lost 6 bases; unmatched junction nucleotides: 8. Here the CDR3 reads CASSPYPGTSGTDTQYF. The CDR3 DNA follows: TGTGCCAGCTCACCATATCCAGGGACTAGCGGGACGGATACGCAGTATTTT.

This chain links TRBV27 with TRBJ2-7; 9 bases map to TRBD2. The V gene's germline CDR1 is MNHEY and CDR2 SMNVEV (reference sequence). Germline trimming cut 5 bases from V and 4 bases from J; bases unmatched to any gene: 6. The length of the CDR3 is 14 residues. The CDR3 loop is CASSVAGALYEQYF. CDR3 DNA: TGTGCCAGCAGTGTAGCGGGAGCTTTATACGAGCAGTACTTC.

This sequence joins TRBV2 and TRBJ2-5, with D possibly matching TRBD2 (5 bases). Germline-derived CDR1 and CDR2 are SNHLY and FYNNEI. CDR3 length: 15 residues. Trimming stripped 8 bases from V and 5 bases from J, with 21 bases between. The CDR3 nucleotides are TGTGCCAGCCTCCCCGTGGACTCCACGAGGGAGACCCAGTACTTC. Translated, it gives CASLPVDSTRETQYF.

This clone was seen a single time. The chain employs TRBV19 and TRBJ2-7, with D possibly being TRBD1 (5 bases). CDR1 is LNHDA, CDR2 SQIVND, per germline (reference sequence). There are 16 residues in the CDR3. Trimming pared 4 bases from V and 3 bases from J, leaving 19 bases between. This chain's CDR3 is CASSTQGDPPFYEQYF. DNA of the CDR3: TGTGCCAGTAGTACCCAGGGTGACCCACCCTTCTACGAGCAGTACTTC.

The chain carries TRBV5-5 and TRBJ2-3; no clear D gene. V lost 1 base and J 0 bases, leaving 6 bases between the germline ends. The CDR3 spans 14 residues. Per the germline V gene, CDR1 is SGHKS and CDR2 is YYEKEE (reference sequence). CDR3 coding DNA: TGTGCCAGCAGCTTGCTGACTAGCACAGATACGCAGTATTTT. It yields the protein CASSLLTSTDTQYF.

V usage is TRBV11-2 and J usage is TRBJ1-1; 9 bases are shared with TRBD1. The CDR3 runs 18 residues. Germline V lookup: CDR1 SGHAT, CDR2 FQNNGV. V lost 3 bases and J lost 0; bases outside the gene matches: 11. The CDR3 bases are TGTGCCAGCAGCTTGCGAACCTTAGGACAGGGGTTGAACACTGAAGCTTTCTTT. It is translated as CASSLRTLGQGLNTEAFF.

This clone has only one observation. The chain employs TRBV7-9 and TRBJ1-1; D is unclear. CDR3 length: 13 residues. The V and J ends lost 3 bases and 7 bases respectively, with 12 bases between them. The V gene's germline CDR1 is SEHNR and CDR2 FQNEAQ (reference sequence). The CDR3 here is CASSFLGNYEAFF. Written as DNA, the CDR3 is TGTGCCAGCAGCTTCCTTGGGAACTATGAAGCTTTCTTT. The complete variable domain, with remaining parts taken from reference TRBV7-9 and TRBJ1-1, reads DTGVSQNPRHKITKRGQNVTFRCDPISEHNRLYWYRQTLGQGPEFLTYFQNEAQLEKSRLLSDRFSAERPKGSFSTLEIQRTEQGDSAMYLCASSFLGNYEAFFGQGTRLTVV.

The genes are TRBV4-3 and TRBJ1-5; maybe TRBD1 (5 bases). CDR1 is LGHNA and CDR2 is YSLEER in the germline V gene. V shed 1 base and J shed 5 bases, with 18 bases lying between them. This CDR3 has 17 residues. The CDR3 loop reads CASSQVLGQEGYQPQHF. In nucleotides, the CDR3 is TGCGCCAGCAGCCAAGTTTTAGGACAAGAAGGGTATCAGCCCCAGCATTTT.

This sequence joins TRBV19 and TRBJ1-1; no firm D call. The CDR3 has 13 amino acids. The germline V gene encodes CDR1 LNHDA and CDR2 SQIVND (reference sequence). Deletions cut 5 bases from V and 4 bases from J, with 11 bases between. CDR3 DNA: TGTGCCAGTAGTGGGAGCGTAGGCACTGAAGCTTTCTTT. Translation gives CASSGSVGTEAFF.

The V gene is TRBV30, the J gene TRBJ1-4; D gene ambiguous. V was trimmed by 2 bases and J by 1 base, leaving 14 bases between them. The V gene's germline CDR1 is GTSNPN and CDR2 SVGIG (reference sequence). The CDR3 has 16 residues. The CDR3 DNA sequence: TGTGCCTGGAGTTCTCTCCTACCGGGAACTAATGAAAAACTGTTTTTT. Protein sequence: CAWSSLLPGTNEKLFF.

CDR3 amino acids: CASSLELAGGPLTGELFF. In DNA, the CDR3 is TGTGCCAGCAGCTTGGAGCTAGCGGGAGGCCCCCTCACCGGGGAGCTGTTTTTT. This chain links TRBV5-4 with TRBJ2-2; 11 bases agree with TRBD2. Germline V gives CDR1 SGHNT, CDR2 YYREEE (reference sequence). V lost 0 bases and J lost 4; bases outside the gene matches: 8. This CDR3 region has 18 residues.

CDR3 DNA: TGTGCCAGTAATTTAAGAAGGGGACTGAACACTGAAGCTTTCTTT. Its translation: CASNLRRGLNTEAFF. This chain joins TRBV19 and TRBJ1-1, with a weak D call TRBD1 (5 bases). Germline V gene lookup returns CDR1 LNHDA and CDR2 SQIVND (reference sequence). This CDR3 is 15 amino acids long. V lost 7 bases, J lost 0 bases, and 15 bases lay in between.

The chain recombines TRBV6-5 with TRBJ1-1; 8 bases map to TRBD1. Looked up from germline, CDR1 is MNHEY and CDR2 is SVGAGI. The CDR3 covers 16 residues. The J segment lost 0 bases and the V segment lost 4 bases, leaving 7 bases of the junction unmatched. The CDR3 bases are TGTGCCAGCAGTTCCCGGACAGGGTTAATGAACACTGAAGCTTTCTTT. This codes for CASSSRTGLMNTEAFF.

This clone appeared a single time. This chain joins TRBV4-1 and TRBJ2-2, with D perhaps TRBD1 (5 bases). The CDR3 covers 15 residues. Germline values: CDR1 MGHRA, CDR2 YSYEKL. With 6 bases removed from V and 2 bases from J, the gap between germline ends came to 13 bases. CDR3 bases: TGCGCCAGCAGAAAGACAGAGTTAAACACCGGGGAGCTGTTTTTT. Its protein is CASRKTELNTGELFF.

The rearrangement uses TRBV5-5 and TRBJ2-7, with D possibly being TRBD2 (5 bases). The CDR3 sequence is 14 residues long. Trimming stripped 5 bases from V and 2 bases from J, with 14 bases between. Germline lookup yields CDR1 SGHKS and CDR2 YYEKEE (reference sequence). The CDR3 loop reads CASSRQGGPYEQYF. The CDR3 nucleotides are TGTGCCAGCAGTCGACAAGGAGGACCCTACGAGCAGTACTTC.

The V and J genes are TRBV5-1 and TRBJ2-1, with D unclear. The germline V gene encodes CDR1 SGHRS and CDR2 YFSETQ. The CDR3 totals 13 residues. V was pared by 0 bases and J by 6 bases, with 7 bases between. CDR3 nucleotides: TGCGCCAGCAGCTTGGCTCAGAGCAATGAGCAGTTCTTC. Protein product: CASSLAQSNEQFF.

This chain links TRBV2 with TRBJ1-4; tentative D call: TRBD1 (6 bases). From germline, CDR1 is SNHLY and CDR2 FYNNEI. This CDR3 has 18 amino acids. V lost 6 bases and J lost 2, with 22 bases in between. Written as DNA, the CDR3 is TGTGCCAGCAGGGACCAAGGGGGGCTGTCTTTTACTAATGAAAAACTGTTTTTT. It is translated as CASRDQGGLSFTNEKLFF. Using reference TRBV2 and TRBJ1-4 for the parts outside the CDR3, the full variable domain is EPEVTQTPSHQVTQMGQEVILRCVPISNHLYFYWYRQILGQKVEFLVSFYNNEISEKSEIFDDQFSVERPDGSNFTLKIRSTKLEDSAMYFCASRDQGGLSFTNEKLFFGSGTQLSVL.

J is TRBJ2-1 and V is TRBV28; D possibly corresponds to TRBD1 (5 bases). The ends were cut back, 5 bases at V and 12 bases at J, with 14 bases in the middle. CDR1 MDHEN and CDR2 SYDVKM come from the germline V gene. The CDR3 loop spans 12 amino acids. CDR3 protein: CASSRQQNWQFF. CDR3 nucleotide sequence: TGTGCCAGCAGTCGACAGCAAAATTGGCAGTTCTTC.

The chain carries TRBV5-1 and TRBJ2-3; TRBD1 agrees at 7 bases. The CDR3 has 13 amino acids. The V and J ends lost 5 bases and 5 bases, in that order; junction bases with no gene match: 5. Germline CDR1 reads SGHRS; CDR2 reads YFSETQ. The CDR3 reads CASSNTGEDTQYF. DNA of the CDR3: TGCGCCAGCAGTAATACAGGGGAAGATACGCAGTATTTT.

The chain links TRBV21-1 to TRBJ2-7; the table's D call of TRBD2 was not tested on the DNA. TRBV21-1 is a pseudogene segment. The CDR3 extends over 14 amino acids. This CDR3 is CASSKEAGAGEQYF. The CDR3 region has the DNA TGTGCCAGCAGCAAAGAAGCGGGAGCGGGAGAGCAGTACTTC.

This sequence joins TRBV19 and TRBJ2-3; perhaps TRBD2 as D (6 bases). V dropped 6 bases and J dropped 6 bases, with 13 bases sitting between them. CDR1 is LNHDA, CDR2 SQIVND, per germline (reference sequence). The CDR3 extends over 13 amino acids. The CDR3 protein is CASSTASVDTQYF. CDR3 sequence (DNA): TGTGCCAGTAGCACGGCTAGCGTGGATACGCAGTATTTT.

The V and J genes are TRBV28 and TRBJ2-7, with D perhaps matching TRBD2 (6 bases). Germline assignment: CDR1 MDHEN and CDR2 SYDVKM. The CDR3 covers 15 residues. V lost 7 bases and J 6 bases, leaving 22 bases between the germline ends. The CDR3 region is CASNLPAGISGEQYF. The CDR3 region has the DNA TGTGCCAGCAACCTTCCCGCGGGGATTTCGGGCGAGCAGTACTTC.

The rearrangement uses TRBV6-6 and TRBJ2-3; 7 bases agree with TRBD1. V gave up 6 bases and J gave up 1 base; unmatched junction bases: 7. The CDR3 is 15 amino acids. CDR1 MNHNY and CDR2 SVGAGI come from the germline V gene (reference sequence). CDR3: CASSLGQIRTDTQYF. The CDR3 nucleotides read TGTGCCAGCAGCCTGGGACAGATCCGCACAGATACGCAGTATTTT.

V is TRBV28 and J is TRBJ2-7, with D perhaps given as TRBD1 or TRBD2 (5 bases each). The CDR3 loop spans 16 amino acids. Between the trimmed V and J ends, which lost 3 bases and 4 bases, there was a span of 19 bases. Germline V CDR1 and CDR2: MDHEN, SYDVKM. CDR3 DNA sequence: TGTGCCAGCAGTTTTGCGGGCAGCAGGGAAGGGTACGAGCAGTACTTC. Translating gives CASSFAGSREGYEQYF.

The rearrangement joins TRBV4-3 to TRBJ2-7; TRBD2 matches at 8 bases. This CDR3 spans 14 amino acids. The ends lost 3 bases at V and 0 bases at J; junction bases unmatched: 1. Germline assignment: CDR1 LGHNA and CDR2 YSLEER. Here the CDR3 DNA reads TGCGCCAGCAGCCAGGGACTAGTCTCCTACGAGCAGTACTTC. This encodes CASSQGLVSYEQYF.

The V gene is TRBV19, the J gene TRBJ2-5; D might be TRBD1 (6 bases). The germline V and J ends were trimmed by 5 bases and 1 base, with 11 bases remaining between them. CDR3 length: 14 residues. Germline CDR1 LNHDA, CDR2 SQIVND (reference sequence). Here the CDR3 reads CASSEQGLQETQYF. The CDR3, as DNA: TGTGCCAGTAGTGAACAGGGCCTCCAAGAGACCCAGTACTTC.